The 14 T cell receptor beta chains below all came from one sample that was sequenced in a study of T cell responses to AZD1222 COVID-19 vaccine (dated by TCRdb to about 2021). The library was obtained by the immunoSEQ multiplex PCR assay. The table was pulled from immuneACCESS by TCRdb, which kept in-frame rearrangements only. Such tables lose some clones; where checked, under half of the loss comes from unresolved V genes, and the rest has no known cause. For this sample the table gives around 88,000 clones, of which around nine tenths were detected only once. 9% to 12% of the sample comes from the top ten. In the paper's terms, the time point label means: baseline before first vaccination. Read against the paper, the sample's treatment or condition label means: meningococcal conjugate vaccine given as trial control. The material was peripheral blood, obtained on day 0 of MenACWY control vaccination. The receptor source for this set is an adult in good health.

This clone was recorded many times. This sequence joins TRBV15 and TRBJ1-1; no definite D call. CDR1 and CDR2 from the germline V gene are LNHNV and YYDKDF (reference sequence). Trimming removed 1 base at V and 4 bases at J, with 10 bases between. CDR3 length: 14 amino acids. The CDR3 coding sequence is TGTGCCACCAGCAGAGGTCCCGCGGGCACTGAAGCTTTCTTT. It codes for CATSRGPAGTEAFF.

V gene TRBV3-1 (or the pseudogene TRBV3-2) combines with J gene TRBJ1-3; D unclear. V shed 9 bases and J shed 0 bases, with 3 bases lying between them. Germline assignment: CDR1 LGHDT and CDR2 YNNKEL (reference sequence). CDR3 length: 11 residues. The CDR3 DNA is TGTGCCAGTCACTCTGGAAACACCATATATTTT. Protein product: CASHSGNTIYF.

The rearrangement uses TRBV6-5 and TRBJ2-1; TRBD2 is a possible D gene (5 bases). The germline V gene encodes CDR1 MNHEY and CDR2 SVGAGI. The length of the CDR3 is 15 residues. The ends were cut back, 6 bases at V and 0 bases at J, with 12 bases in the middle. The DNA of the CDR3 is TGTGCCAGCAGGAGGGCAGCCGCCTCCTACAATGAGCAGTTCTTC. Translation: CASRRAAASYNEQFF.

This chain links TRBV5-1 with TRBJ2-7; 7 bases map to TRBD1. CDR1 is SGHRS, CDR2 YFSETQ, per germline. There are 15 residues in the CDR3. V lost 3 bases, J lost 4 bases, and 10 bases stayed unmatched. This CDR3 reads CASSSTGQAVYEQYF. The DNA of the CDR3 is TGCGCCAGCAGCTCCACCGGACAGGCAGTTTACGAGCAGTACTTC.

V and J are TRBV18 and TRBJ2-2, with unresolved D. Between the trimmed V and J ends, which lost 6 bases and 0 bases, there was a span of 5 bases. CDR3 length: 13 residues. Germline V gene lookup returns CDR1 KGHSH and CDR2 LQKENI. CDR3 sequence (DNA): TGTGCCAGCTCGGGTTCGAACACCGGGGAGCTGTTTTTT. It translates to CASSGSNTGELFF.

This chain uses TRBV29-1 with TRBJ2-5; D might be TRBD2 (6 bases). The CDR3 is 15 residues long. Trimming left V 5 bases short and J 0 bases short, with 16 bases between. Per germline, CDR1 SQVTM and CDR2 ANQGSEA. This chain's CDR3 is CSVYAGRGNQETQYF. CDR3 bases: TGCAGCGTTTATGCCGGGCGGGGAAACCAAGAGACCCAGTACTTC.

This clone was counted a few times. The chain has TRBV12-5 and TRBJ1-4, with D unresolved. The CDR3 covers 13 residues. With 6 bases removed from V and 5 bases from J, the gap between germline ends came to 10 bases. Germline lookup yields CDR1 LGHNT and CDR2 FRNRAP. The CDR3 loop reads CASGATSNEKLFF. DNA for the CDR3: TGTGCTAGTGGAGCCACCAGCAATGAAAAACTGTTTTTT. Full variable domain (missing parts from reference TRBV12-5 and TRBJ1-4): DARVTQTPRHKVTEMGQEVTMRCQPILGHNTVFWYRQTMMQGLELLAYFRNRAPLDDSGMPKDRFSAEMPDATLATLKIQPSEPRDSAVYFCASGATSNEKLFFGSGTQLSVL.

This clone appeared once. V usage is TRBV4-1 and J usage is TRBJ1-1; D possibly corresponds to TRBD1 (5 bases). The germline V gene encodes CDR1 MGHRA and CDR2 YSYEKL. Trimming left V 1 base short and J 2 bases short, with 17 bases between. CDR3 length: 17 residues. This CDR3 is CASSQVPGREENTEAFF. CDR3 nucleotide sequence: TGCGCCAGCAGCCAAGTACCAGGGAGGGAGGAAAACACTGAAGCTTTCTTT.

V gene TRBV27 combines with J gene TRBJ1-6; D is uncertain. This CDR3 comprises 13 residues. In germline, CDR1 is MNHEY, CDR2 SMNVEV (reference sequence). The V end was cut by 6 bases, the J end by 8 bases, with 11 bases between. The CDR3 DNA sequence: TGTGCCAGCAGCTCTAATGGGTATTCACCCCTCCACTTT. Amino acid sequence: CASSSNGYSPLHF.

The V and J genes are TRBV6-1 and TRBJ1-1; D is unclear. This CDR3 contains 16 residues. Germline CDR1 MNHNS, CDR2 SASEGT. V gave up 3 bases and J gave up 2 bases, with 16 bases separating them. CDR3 nucleotide sequence: TGTGCCAGCAGTGACCAAACGGCCACCGGAAACACTGAAGCTTTCTTT. Translation: CASSDQTATGNTEAFF.

V usage is TRBV19 and J usage is TRBJ2-2, with no clear D. CDR1 is LNHDA, CDR2 SQIVND, per germline (reference sequence). This CDR3 contains 14 residues. The germline V and J ends were trimmed by 5 bases and 0 bases, with 7 bases remaining between them. DNA of the CDR3: TGTGCCAGTAGTGGACGGTCGAACACCGGGGAGCTGTTTTTT. Its protein product is CASSGRSNTGELFF.

This clone has just a few counts. The CDR3 region is CASSQETGNRYGYTF. CDR3 coding DNA: TGCGCCAGCAGCCAAGAGACGGGAAACCGCTATGGCTACACCTTC. This sequence joins TRBV4-3 and TRBJ1-2; D not certain. The CDR3 has 15 amino acids. V was cut by 0 bases and J by 4 bases, with 12 bases left in between. Germline V CDR1 and CDR2: LGHNA, YSLEER.

This chain connects TRBV19 to TRBJ1-6; unclear D gene. CDR1 LNHDA and CDR2 SQIVND come from the germline V gene (reference sequence). V was cut by 5 bases and J by 8 bases, with 10 bases left in between. CDR3 length: 13 amino acids. The CDR3 here is CASSPQEYSPLHF. The CDR3, as DNA: TGTGCCAGTAGTCCCCAGGAGTATTCACCCCTCCACTTT.

This chain links TRBV2 with TRBJ1-2; 9 bases are shared with TRBD1. The CDR3 has 13 amino acids. V gave up 6 bases and J gave up 7 bases; unmatched junction bases: 6. Germline V gene lookup returns CDR1 SNHLY and CDR2 FYNNEI. CDR3: CASRTGQGTGYTF. The CDR3 DNA sequence: TGTGCCAGCAGAACGGGACAGGGCACTGGCTACACCTTC.